These 5 T cell receptor beta chains were sequenced from one sample in a study of blood T cell repertoires in COVID-19. Some clones are missing from TCRdb's copy, which holds only in-frame ones; the method was immunoSEQ multiplex PCR. The data contain hundreds of thousands of clones, 70% to 90% of them singletons. The material sequenced was PBMCs or T cells enriched from blood (not recorded which). The receptors come from a man aged 25 to 40 who had recovered from COVID-19.

The V and J genes are TRBV7-2 and TRBJ1-4; TRBD1 aligns across 7 bases. CDR1 and CDR2 from the germline V gene are SGHTA and FQGNSA. The CDR3 has 16 amino acids. The trim removed 5 bases at V and 5 bases at J, leaving 11 bases unmatched. CDR3 DNA sequence: TGTGCCAGCAGCGGAGGCCGACAGGGCTTAAATGAAAAACTGTTTTTT. It encodes CASSGGRQGLNEKLFF. The variable domain in full, completed from reference TRBV7-2 and TRBJ1-4, reads GAGVSQSPSNKVTEKGKDVELRCDPISGHTALYWYRQSLGQGLEFLIYFQGNSAPDKSGLPSDRFSAERTGGSVSTLTIQRTQQEDSAVYLCASSGGRQGLNEKLFFGSGTQLSVL.

This clone has more than one count but fewer than ten. This chain uses TRBV7-8 with TRBJ2-3, with D possibly being TRBD2 (5 bases). This CDR3 spans 15 amino acids. Germline CDR1 and CDR2: SGHVS and FQNEAQ. The V end lost 5 bases, the J end lost 0 bases, and 12 bases lay between the germline ends. The CDR3 bases are TGTGCCAGCAGCCCCGGGGTACCTAGCACAGATACGCAGTATTTT. Residues: CASSPGVPSTDTQYF. The whole variable domain, filled in from reference TRBV7-8 and TRBJ2-3, reads GAGVSQSPRYKVAKRGQDVALRCDPISGHVSLFWYQQALGQGPEFLTYFQNEAQLDKSGLPSDRFFAERPEGSVSTLKIQRTQQEDSAVYLCASSPGVPSTDTQYFGPGTRLTVL.

This chain joins TRBV7-9 and TRBJ2-5, with no clear D. The germline gives CDR1 SEHNR, CDR2 FQNEAQ (reference sequence). The length of the CDR3 is 15 residues. Trimming removed 4 bases from V and 4 bases from J, with 16 bases in between. CDR3 sequence: CASSSPGSFGETQYF. The CDR3 region has the DNA TGTGCCAGCAGCTCCCCCGGGTCGTTCGGAGAGACCCAGTACTTC. Combining the CDR3 with reference TRBV7-9 and TRBJ2-5 gives the whole variable domain DTGVSQNPRHKITKRGQNVTFRCDPISEHNRLYWYRQTLGQGPEFLTYFQNEAQLEKSRLLSDRFSAERPKGSFSTLEIQRTEQGDSAMYLCASSSPGSFGETQYFGPGTRLLVL.

This chain uses TRBV24-1 with TRBJ1-5; the match to TRBD1 covers 7 bases. CDR1 and CDR2 from the germline V gene are KGHDR and SFDVKD. V shed 5 bases, J shed 2 bases, and the junction held 8 bases outside the gene matches. The CDR3 consists of 16 residues. The CDR3 nucleotides are TGTGCCACCAGTGGCGGCGGGACAGTCGGCAATCAGCCCCAGCATTTT. Protein sequence: CATSGGGTVGNQPQHF.

The gene calls are TRBV16 and TRBJ1-1, with 7 nucleotides matching TRBD1. This CDR3 has 14 residues. Germline V gene data show CDR1 as KGHSY and CDR2 as FQNENV. V was clipped by 4 bases and J by 1 base; unmatched bases: 3. The CDR3 DNA reads TGTGCCAGCAGCCCCTGGACAGGGAACACTGAAGCTTTCTTT. Amino acids: CASSPWTGNTEAFF.